The clone carrying this T cell receptor beta chain has just one count. Antigen unknown. This sample stems from a study of cytomegalovirus exposure and HLA in healthy donors. Broader study findings: Immune exposure data for these donors was limited to CMV serostatus. In a later analysis, a genetic analysis reported fewer productive-TCR N-insertions in an Asian-associated ancestry cluster than the cohort average. Earlier analysis found most TCR beta V segments productive about 87% or about 30% of the time.

V was pared by 2 bases and J by 3 bases, with 11 bases between. CDR1 is SGHRS, CDR2 YFSETQ, per germline. The CDR3 consists of 14 residues. The PCR employed 60 Vbeta primers together with 13 Jbeta primers. TCRdb keeps only in-frame clones here, not all; method: immunoSEQ multiplex PCR. This sample has more than 100,000 clones, with 65% to 80% found just once. Sequencing was done on a sample of PBMCs. The origin of this receptor is a woman aged 18-29 years in good health and CMV-seronegative. The chain carries TRBV5-1 and TRBJ1-1, with D uncertain. The CDR3 loop reads CASSLEAADTEAFF. DNA for the CDR3: TGCGCCAGCAGCTTAGAGGCGGCGGACACTGAAGCTTTCTTT.